This T cell receptor (beta chain) was profiled in a study of molecular identifiers for immune sequencing clone quantification. Study-wide context: Naive CD8 RNA (about 19,000 or 110,000 cells) was divided into five aliquots, with four sequenced.

Germline V gene data show CDR1 as DFQATT and CDR2 as SNEGSKA (reference sequence). V was clipped by 3 bases and J by 2 bases; unmatched bases: 6. This CDR3 comprises 15 residues. This clonotype was seen ten or more times. The antigen remains unidentified. Listed TCR primers, together with previously described methods, were used for the bulk TCR libraries. Via MiXCR, TCRdb re-called the PCR reads, giving one row per CDR3 protein. The table includes 90,000 or so distinct CDR3 sequences, roughly 21% detected once. Overall study findings and caveats: Spiked TCR RNA from one Jurkat cell reportedly showed up when mixed among one million naive cells.

The sample comprised naive CD8+ T cells from blood, with Jurkat cell RNA spiked in. Subset here: FACS-sorted CD8+CD4-CCR7+CD45RA+ naive T cells. This sequence originates from a human donor in good health. Some libraries in this study had Jurkat cell RNA spiked in. This sequence joins TRBV20-1 and TRBJ2-3; 9 bases match TRBD2. CDR3 DNA: TGCAGTGCTAGCCCGACTAGCGGATCCACAGATACGCAGTATTTT. Its protein is CSASPTSGSTDTQYF.